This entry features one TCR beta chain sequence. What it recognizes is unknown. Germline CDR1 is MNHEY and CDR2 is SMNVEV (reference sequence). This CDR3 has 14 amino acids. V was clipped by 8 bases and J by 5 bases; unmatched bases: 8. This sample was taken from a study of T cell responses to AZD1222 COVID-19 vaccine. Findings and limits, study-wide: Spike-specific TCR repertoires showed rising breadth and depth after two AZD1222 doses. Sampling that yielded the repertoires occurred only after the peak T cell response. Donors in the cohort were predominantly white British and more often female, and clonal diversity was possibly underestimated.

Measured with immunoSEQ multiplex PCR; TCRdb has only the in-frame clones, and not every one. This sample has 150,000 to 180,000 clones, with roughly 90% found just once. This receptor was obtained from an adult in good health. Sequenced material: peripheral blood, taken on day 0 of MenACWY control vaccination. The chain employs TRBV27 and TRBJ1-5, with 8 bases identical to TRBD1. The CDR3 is CASSGQAVDQPQHF. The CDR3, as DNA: TGTGCCAGCTCGGGACAGGCCGTTGATCAGCCCCAGCATTTT.